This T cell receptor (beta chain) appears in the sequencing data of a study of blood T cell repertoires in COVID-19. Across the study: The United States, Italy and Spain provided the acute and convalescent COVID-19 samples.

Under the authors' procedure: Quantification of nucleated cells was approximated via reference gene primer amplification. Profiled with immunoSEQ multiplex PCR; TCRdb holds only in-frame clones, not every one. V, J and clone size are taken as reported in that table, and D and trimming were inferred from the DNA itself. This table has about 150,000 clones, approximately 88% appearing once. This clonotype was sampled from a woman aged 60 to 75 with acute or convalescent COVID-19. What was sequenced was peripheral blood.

CDR3 sequence reads: CASSLGSRTGIETQYF. CDR3 DNA: TGCGCCAGCAGCTTGGGGTCCCGGACAGGGATTGAGACCCAGTACTTC. The chain is built from TRBV5-1 and TRBJ2-5; TRBD1 matches at 8 bases. Germline trimming cut 0 bases from V and 5 bases from J; bases unmatched to any gene: 9. The germline V gene encodes CDR1 SGHRS and CDR2 YFSETQ. The CDR3 consists of 16 residues.